This T cell receptor beta chain emerged from a study of T cell responses to AZD1222 COVID-19 vaccine. Study conclusions and caveats: Reports say nearly half of spike-specific TCRs go after unmutated variant regions.

Notes on this clone: What it binds is not known.

Trimming stripped 2 bases from V and 1 base from J, with 9 bases between. Germline V gene data show CDR1 as MDHEN and CDR2 as SYDVKM. The CDR3 totals 15 residues. Repertoires were generated with immunoSEQ multiplex PCR, while TCRdb's copy carries only in-frame clones and drops some. The table includes roughly 120,000 clones, roughly 93% detected once. The chain combines TRBV28 with TRBJ2-1; tentatively, D is TRBD1 (5 bases). The sequenced sample was peripheral blood, obtained on day 0 of AZD1222 vaccination. The receptor was isolated from an adult in good health. The CDR3 loop is CASSLAQGSYNEQFF. The CDR3 nucleotides read TGTGCCAGCAGTTTAGCTCAGGGATCCTACAATGAGCAGTTCTTC. Full variable domain (outside the CDR3, taken from reference TRBV28 and TRBJ2-1): DVKVTQSSRYLVKRTGEKVFLECVQDMDHENMFWYRQDPGLGLRLIYFSYDVKMKEKGDIPEGYSVSREKKERFSLILESASTNQTSMYLCASSLAQGSYNEQFFGPGTRLTVL.